Included here is one TCR beta chain sequence, with context. This sample was taken from a study of blood T cell repertoires in COVID-19. The overall study: Sample material is recorded as cDNA or gDNA derived from T cells, B-cell-depleted T cells, or PBMCs.

The CDR3 has 14 amino acids. The germline V and J ends were trimmed by 1 base and 2 bases, with 8 bases remaining between them. Germline V gene data show CDR1 as MDHEN and CDR2 as SYDVKM. Some clones are missing from TCRdb's copy, which holds only in-frame ones; the method was immunoSEQ multiplex PCR. The sample has 200,000 to 250,000 clones, roughly nine tenths seen once; the top ten hold 10% to 15%. Sequencing was performed on peripheral blood. V and J are TRBV28 and TRBJ1-2; no firm D call. This TCR derives from a woman between 18 and 30 years old who had recovered from COVID-19. The CDR3 loop reads CASSLSGSNYGYTF. CDR3 coding DNA: TGTGCCAGCAGTTTATCCGGGTCAAACTATGGCTACACCTTC.